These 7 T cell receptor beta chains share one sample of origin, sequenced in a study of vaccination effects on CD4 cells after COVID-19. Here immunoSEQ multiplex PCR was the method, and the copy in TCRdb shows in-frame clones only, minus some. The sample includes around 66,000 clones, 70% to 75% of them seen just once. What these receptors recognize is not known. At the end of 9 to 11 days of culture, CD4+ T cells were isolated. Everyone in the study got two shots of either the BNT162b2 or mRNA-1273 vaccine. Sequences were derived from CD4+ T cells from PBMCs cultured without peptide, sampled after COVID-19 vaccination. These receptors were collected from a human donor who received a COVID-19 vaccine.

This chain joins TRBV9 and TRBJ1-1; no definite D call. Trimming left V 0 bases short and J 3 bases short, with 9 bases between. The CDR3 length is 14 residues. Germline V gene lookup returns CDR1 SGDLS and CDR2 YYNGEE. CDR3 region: CASSVEVGYTEAFF. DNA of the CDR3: TGTGCCAGCAGCGTAGAGGTGGGGTACACTGAAGCTTTCTTT.

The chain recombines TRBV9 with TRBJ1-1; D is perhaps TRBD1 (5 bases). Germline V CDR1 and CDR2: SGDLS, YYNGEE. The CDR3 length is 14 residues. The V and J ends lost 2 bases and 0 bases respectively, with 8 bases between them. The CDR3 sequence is CASSVKGVNTEAFF. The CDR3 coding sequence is TGTGCCAGCAGCGTCAAAGGGGTGAACACTGAAGCTTTCTTT.

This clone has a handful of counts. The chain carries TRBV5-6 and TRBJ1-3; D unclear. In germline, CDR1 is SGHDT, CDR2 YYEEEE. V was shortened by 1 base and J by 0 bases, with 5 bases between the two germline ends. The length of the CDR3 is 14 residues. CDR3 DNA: TGTGCCAGCAGCTTGTCAAGCTCTGGAAACACCATATATTTT. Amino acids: CASSLSSSGNTIYF.

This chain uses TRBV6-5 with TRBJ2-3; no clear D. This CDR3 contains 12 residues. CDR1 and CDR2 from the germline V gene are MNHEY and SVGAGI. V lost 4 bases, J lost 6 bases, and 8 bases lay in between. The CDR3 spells CASSLVRDTQYF. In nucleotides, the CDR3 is TGTGCCAGCAGTTTGGTTCGGGATACGCAGTATTTT.

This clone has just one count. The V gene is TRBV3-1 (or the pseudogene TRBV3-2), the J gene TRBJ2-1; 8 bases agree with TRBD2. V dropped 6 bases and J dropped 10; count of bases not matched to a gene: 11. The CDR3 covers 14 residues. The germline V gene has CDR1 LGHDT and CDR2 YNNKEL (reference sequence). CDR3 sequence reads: CASSLTSGGIEQFF. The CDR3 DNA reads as TGTGCCAGCAGTCTAACTAGCGGAGGGATAGAGCAGTTCTTC.

The CDR3 spells CASSPRLEGEKLFF. CDR3 DNA: TGTGCCAGCTCACCACGCCTAGAAGGGGAAAAACTGTTTTTT. The chain recombines TRBV18 with TRBJ1-4; D remains ambiguous. V lost 1 base and J 8 bases, leaving 11 bases between the germline ends. The CDR3 totals 14 residues. From germline, CDR1 is KGHSH and CDR2 LQKENI.

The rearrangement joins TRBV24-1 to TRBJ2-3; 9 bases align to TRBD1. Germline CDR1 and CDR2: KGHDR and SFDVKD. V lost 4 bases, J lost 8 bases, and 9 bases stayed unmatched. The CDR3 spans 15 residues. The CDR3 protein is CATSDPGTGKGTQYF. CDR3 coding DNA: TGTGCCACCAGTGACCCCGGGACAGGGAAGGGTACGCAGTATTTT.